The sequence of this T cell receptor beta chain was determined in a study of CD8 T cells in ankylosing spondylitis. General observations from the study: Typical of ankylosing spondylitis blood, it appeared, was a TCR beta motif of under 10 highly homologous variants. Clones that were linked to disease were CD8+ and were relatively rare in peripheral blood. Matched ankylosing spondylitis synovial fluid reportedly contained a significantly enriched population of disease-linked clones.

This clonotype was recorded many times. Its specificity is unknown. V shed 0 bases and J 8 bases; nucleotides not matched to a gene: 7. This CDR3 contains 16 residues. Germline-derived CDR1 and CDR2 are DFQATT and SNEGSKA (reference sequence). TCRdb used MiXCR to reprocess the 5' RACE reads, holding one entry per CDR3 protein. The profile covers over 60,000 distinct CDR3 sequences, with under 5.5% appearing a single time and 2.2% taken by the ten largest. This receptor was identified in a male donor with ankylosing spondylitis or in good health (not recorded which). The V and J genes are TRBV20-1 and TRBJ1-4; 12 nucleotides match TRBD1. The specimen sequenced was blood, either unsorted or a sorted T cell fraction (not recorded which). The CDR3: CSAREGTGGPREKLFF. In DNA form, the CDR3 reads TGCAGTGCTAGAGAAGGGACAGGGGGCCCTCGGGAAAAACTGTTTTTT.